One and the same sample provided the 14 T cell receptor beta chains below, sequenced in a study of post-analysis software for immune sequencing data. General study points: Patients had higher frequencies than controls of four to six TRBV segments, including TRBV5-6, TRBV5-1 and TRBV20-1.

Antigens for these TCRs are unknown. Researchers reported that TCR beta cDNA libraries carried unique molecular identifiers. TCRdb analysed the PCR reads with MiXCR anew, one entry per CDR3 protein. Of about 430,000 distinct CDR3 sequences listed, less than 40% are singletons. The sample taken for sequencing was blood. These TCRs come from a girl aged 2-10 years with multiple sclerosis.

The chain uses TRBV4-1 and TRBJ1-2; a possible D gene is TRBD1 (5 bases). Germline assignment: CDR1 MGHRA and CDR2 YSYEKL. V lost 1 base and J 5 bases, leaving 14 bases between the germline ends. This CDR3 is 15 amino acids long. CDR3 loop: CASSQGRAGWYGYTF. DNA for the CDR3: TGCGCCAGCAGCCAAGGCCGGGCAGGGTGGTATGGCTACACCTTC.

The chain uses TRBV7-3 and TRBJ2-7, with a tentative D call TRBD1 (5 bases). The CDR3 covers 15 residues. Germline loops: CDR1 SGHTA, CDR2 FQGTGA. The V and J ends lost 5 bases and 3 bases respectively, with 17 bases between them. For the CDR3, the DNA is TGTGCCAGCAGCCCCGCTATGGGGCAGATCTACGAGCAGTACTTC. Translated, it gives CASSPAMGQIYEQYF.

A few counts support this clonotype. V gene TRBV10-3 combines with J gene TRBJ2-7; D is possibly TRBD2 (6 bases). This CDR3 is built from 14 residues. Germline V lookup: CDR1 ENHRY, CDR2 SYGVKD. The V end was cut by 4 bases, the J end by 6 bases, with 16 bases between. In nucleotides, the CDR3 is TGTGCCATCAGTGCCGGGACTGCCCTATCCGAGCAGTACTTC. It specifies CAISAGTALSEQYF.

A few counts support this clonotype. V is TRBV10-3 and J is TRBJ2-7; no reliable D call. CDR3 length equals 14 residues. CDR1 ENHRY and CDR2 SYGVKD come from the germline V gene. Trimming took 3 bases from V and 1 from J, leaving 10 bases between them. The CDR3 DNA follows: TGTGCCATCAGTGATGAGCCAGGATCCTACGAGCAGTACTTC. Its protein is CAISDEPGSYEQYF.

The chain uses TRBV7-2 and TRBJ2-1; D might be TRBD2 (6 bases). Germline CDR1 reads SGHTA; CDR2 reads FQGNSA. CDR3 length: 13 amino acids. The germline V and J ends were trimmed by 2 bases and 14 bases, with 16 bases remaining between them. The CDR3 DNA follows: TGTGCCAGCAGCTTACCCCAAGGAGGGGCGAAGTTCTTC. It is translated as CASSLPQGGAKFF.

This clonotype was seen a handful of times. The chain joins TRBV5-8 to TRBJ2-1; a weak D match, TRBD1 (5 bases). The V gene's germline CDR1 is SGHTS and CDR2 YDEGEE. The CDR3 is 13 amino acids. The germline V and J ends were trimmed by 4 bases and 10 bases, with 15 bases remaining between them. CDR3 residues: CASSVADRTEQFF. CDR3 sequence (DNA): TGTGCCAGCAGCGTAGCAGACAGAACAGAGCAGTTCTTC.

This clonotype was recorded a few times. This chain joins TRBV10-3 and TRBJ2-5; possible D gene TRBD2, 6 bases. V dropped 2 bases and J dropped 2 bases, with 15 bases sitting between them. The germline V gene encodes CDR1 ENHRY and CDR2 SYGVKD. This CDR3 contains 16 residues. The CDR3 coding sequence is TGTGCCATCAGTGAGACCCTTACTAGCCTACAAGAGACCCAGTACTTC. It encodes CAISETLTSLQETQYF.

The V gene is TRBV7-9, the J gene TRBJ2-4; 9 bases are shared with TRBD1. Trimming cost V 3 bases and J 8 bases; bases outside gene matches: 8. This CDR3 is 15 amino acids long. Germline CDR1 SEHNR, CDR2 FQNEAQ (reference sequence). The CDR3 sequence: CASSLGQGLADIQYF. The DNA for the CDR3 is TGTGCCAGCAGCTTGGGACAGGGATTGGCAGACATTCAGTACTTC.

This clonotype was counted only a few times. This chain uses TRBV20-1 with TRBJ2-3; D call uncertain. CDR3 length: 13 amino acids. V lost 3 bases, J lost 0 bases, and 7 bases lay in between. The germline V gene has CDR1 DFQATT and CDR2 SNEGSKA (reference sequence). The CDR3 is CSARAQSTDTQYF. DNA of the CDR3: TGCAGTGCTAGGGCCCAAAGCACAGATACGCAGTATTTT.

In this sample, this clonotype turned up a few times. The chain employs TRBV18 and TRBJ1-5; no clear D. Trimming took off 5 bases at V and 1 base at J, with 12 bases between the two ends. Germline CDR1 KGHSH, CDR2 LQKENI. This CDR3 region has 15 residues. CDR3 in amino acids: CASSAGATSNQPQHF. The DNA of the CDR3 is TGTGCCAGCTCAGCCGGAGCCACAAGCAATCAGCCCCAGCATTTT.

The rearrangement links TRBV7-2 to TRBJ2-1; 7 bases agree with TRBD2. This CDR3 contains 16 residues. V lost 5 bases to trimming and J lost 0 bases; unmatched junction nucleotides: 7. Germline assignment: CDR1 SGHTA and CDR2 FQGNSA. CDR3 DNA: TGTGCCAGCAGCCAGACTAGCTGGAGCTCCTACAATGAGCAGTTCTTC. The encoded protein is CASSQTSWSSYNEQFF.

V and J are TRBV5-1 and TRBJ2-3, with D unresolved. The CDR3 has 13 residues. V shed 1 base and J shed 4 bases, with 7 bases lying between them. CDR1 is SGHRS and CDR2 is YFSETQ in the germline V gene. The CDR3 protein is CASSLTAPDTQYF. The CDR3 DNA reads TGCGCCAGCAGCTTGACAGCCCCAGATACGCAGTATTTT.

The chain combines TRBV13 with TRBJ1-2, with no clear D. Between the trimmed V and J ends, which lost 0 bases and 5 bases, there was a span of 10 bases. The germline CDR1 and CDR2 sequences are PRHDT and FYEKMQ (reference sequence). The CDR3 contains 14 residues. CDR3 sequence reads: CASSLGPPRYGYTF. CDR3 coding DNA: TGTGCCAGCAGCTTAGGTCCACCTAGGTATGGCTACACCTTC.

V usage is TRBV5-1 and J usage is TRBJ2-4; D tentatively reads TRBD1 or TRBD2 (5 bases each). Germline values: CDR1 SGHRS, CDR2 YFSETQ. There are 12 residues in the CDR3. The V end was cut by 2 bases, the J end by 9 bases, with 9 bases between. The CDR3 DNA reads TGCGCCAGCAGCTTCGGGGACGGCATTCAGTACTTC. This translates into CASSFGDGIQYF.